Below, 27 T cell receptor beta chains from the same sample are listed, as sequenced in a study of blood T cell repertoires in COVID-19. Data came from immunoSEQ multiplex PCR; TCRdb stores just in-frame clones and leaves some out. The sample includes 300,000 or so clones, 90% of them seen just once. The sample comprised peripheral blood. These receptors came from a woman aged 25 to 45 with COVID-19, enrolled during active disease.

The V call is TRBV5-1, the J call TRBJ1-6; tentative D call: TRBD1 (6 bases). Per the germline V gene, CDR1 is SGHRS and CDR2 is YFSETQ. The V gene lost 4 bases and the J gene lost 8 bases, with 16 bases spanning the gap. The CDR3 runs to 15 residues. The CDR3 bases are TGCGCCAGCAGCCGTACCGGGACACAGGATTCACCCCTCCACTTT. This sequence encodes CASSRTGTQDSPLHF.

The V call is TRBV27, the J call TRBJ2-3; 13 bases align to TRBD2. The V gene's germline CDR1 is MNHEY and CDR2 SMNVEV (reference sequence). This CDR3 is 18 amino acids long. Trimming removed 10 bases from V and 3 bases from J; junction bases left unmatched: 16. The CDR3 reads CATDCFGTSGNGTDTQYF. CDR3 DNA: TGTGCCACCGACTGTTTCGGGACTAGCGGGAATGGTACAGATACGCAGTATTTT.

This chain joins TRBV5-1 and TRBJ1-5; D gene ambiguous. From germline, CDR1 is SGHRS and CDR2 YFSETQ. The CDR3 is 15 amino acids. V lost 0 bases, J lost 5 bases, and 12 bases lay in between. DNA for the CDR3: TGCGCCAGCAGCTTGGATTCCCTAGGCGATCAGCCCCAGCATTTT. As protein: CASSLDSLGDQPQHF.

The V and J genes are TRBV7-2 and TRBJ1-1; D remains unclear. Between the trimmed V and J ends, which lost 5 bases and 1 base, there was a span of 8 bases. This CDR3 comprises 13 residues. Per germline, CDR1 SGHTA and CDR2 FQGNSA. The DNA of the CDR3 is TGTGCCAGCAGCGTCCTAAGGAACACTGAAGCTTTCTTT. Protein sequence: CASSVLRNTEAFF.

J is TRBJ1-5 and V is TRBV28; 9 nucleotides agree with TRBD1. CDR3 length equals 16 residues. V lost 7 bases and J lost 6; bases outside the gene matches: 13. Germline V CDR1 and CDR2: MDHEN, SYDVKM. DNA of the CDR3: TGTGCCAGCATGCCCGTGGGGACAGGGAGAGGTCAGCCCCAGCATTTT. It specifies CASMPVGTGRGQPQHF.

The CDR3 here is CASSLSDRGVYGYTF. Here the CDR3 DNA reads TGTGCCAGCAGTTTATCGGACAGGGGGGTTTATGGCTACACCTTC. The chain employs TRBV27 and TRBJ1-2; TRBD1 matches at 10 bases. With V trimmed by 0 bases and J by 5 bases, 3 bases remained unmatched. Germline CDR1 is MNHEY and CDR2 is SMNVEV (reference sequence). This CDR3 comprises 15 residues.

The chain is built from TRBV29-1 and TRBJ1-1, with TRBD1 identical over 7 bases. CDR3 size: 13 residues. Looked up from germline, CDR1 is SQVTM and CDR2 is ANQGSEA. The V gene end was trimmed by 5 bases and the J gene end by 4 bases; junction bases not matched to a gene: 7. CDR3 in amino acids: CSVRRTGPTEAFF. The CDR3 DNA reads as TGCAGCGTTCGACGGACAGGCCCCACTGAAGCTTTCTTT.

The CDR3 nucleotides are TGTGCCAGCAGTGAAAGCGGGGCTCATGGCTACACCTTC. It codes for CASSESGAHGYTF. This chain links TRBV6-1 with TRBJ1-2; maybe TRBD1 (5 bases). Germline lookup yields CDR1 MNHNS and CDR2 SASEGT. V lost 2 bases and J 6 bases, leaving 10 bases between the germline ends. CDR3 length: 13 amino acids.

This clone was seen at least ten times. This chain uses TRBV6-4 with TRBJ2-3; 12 bases match TRBD2. V lost 6 bases, J lost 4 bases, and 5 bases stayed unmatched. The CDR3 extends over 15 amino acids. From germline, CDR1 is MRHNA and CDR2 SNTAGT. CDR3 sequence reads: CASSPTSGSADTQYF. Here the CDR3 DNA reads TGTGCCAGCAGCCCGACTAGCGGGAGCGCAGATACGCAGTATTTT.

The J gene is TRBJ2-1, the V gene TRBV7-9; 9 positions match TRBD1. V lost 3 bases, J lost 6 bases, and 0 bases stayed unmatched. The CDR3 is made up of 13 amino acids. CDR1 is SEHNR, CDR2 FQNEAQ, per germline (reference sequence). CDR3 bases: TGTGCCAGCAGCTTGACAGGGGGCAATGAGCAGTTCTTC. Translating it yields CASSLTGGNEQFF.

The rearrangement links TRBV5-1 to TRBJ2-7, with 12 bases identical to TRBD2. The length of the CDR3 is 16 residues. The J segment lost 2 bases and the V segment lost 0 bases, leaving 3 bases of the junction unmatched. Germline V gene sequence: CDR1 SGHRS, CDR2 YFSETQ. The chain's CDR3 is CASSLGLAGETYEQYF. CDR3 coding DNA: TGCGCCAGCAGCTTGGGACTAGCGGGGGAGACCTACGAGCAGTACTTC.

The chain couples TRBV7-9 to TRBJ2-3, with D possibly matching TRBD2 (6 bases). CDR3 size: 17 residues. Germline values: CDR1 SEHNR, CDR2 FQNEAQ (reference sequence). Trimming pared 8 bases from V and 3 bases from J, leaving 24 bases between. The CDR3: CASGGEETSSGTDTQYF. The CDR3 DNA reads TGTGCCAGCGGTGGGGAGGAGACTAGTTCAGGGACAGATACGCAGTATTTT.

The chain employs TRBV15 and TRBJ2-4; TRBD1 aligns across 9 bases. The J segment lost 3 bases and the V segment lost 3 bases, leaving 0 bases of the junction unmatched. The CDR3 runs 14 residues. Germline V gene sequence: CDR1 LNHNV, CDR2 YYDKDF (reference sequence). The CDR3 DNA reads as TGTGCCACCAGCAGGGACAGGGGCAAAAACATTCAGTACTTC. This codes for CATSRDRGKNIQYF.

This clone appeared a single time. This rearrangement joins TRBV2 to TRBJ1-2; 7 positions agree with TRBD1. The length of the CDR3 is 14 residues. Germline V gene lookup returns CDR1 SNHLY and CDR2 FYNNEI. Losses at the gene ends were 3 bases for V and 8 bases for J; bases not matched to a gene: 9. The CDR3 DNA reads TGTGCCAGCAGTGAGGCAGGGGGAGGAGTGGGCTACACCTTC. Translating it yields CASSEAGGGVGYTF.

The rearrangement links TRBV5-1 to TRBJ2-1; perhaps TRBD2 as D (5 bases). Per germline, CDR1 SGHRS and CDR2 YFSETQ. The CDR3 runs to 13 residues. V was clipped by 1 base and J by 7 bases, with 9 bases between them. This chain's CDR3 is CASSLKTGNEQFF. The CDR3 DNA reads TGCGCCAGCAGCTTGAAAACGGGGAATGAGCAGTTCTTC.

The chain links TRBV28 to TRBJ2-3, with a tentative D call TRBD2 (6 bases). Trimming shortened V by 4 bases and J by 0 bases, and 11 bases separated the two germline ends. The CDR3 has 15 amino acids. The germline CDR1 and CDR2 sequences are MDHEN and SYDVKM. For the CDR3, the DNA is TGTGCCAGCAGTTATAGCGGAGCTAGCACAGATACGCAGTATTTT. Protein: CASSYSGASTDTQYF.

The J gene is TRBJ2-5, the V gene TRBV3-1 (or the pseudogene TRBV3-2), with 7 bases identical to TRBD2. Germline V lookup: CDR1 LGHDT, CDR2 YNNKEL (reference sequence). After removal of 4 bases from V and 2 bases from J, the junction contained 7 bases not matched to a gene. The CDR3 loop spans 15 amino acids. The CDR3 loop is CASSPESGMQETQYF. The CDR3 region has the DNA TGTGCCAGCAGCCCAGAGAGCGGGATGCAAGAGACCCAGTACTTC.

The chain joins TRBV30 to TRBJ2-3; TRBD2 matches 10 bases. Germline V gene data show CDR1 as GTSNPN and CDR2 as SVGIG (reference sequence). The trim removed 0 bases at V and 0 bases at J, leaving 15 bases unmatched. This CDR3 is 20 amino acids long. Written as DNA, the CDR3 is TGTGCCTGGAGTGTAAGGTTTCCAGCGGGAGGGAGTGTCAGCACAGATACGCAGTATTTT. Translating it yields CAWSVRFPAGGSVSTDTQYF.

This clone was seen only a few times. V usage is TRBV27 and J usage is TRBJ2-1; D not resolved. Germline CDR1 and CDR2: MNHEY and SMNVEV (reference sequence). V shed 8 bases and J shed 2 bases, with 7 bases lying between them. The CDR3 extends over 12 amino acids. CDR3 coding DNA: TGTGCCAGCTGTGACACCTACAATGAGCAGTTCTTC. This gives the protein CASCDTYNEQFF.

The rearrangement links TRBV7-9 to TRBJ1-4, with TRBD1 matching 9 bases. The CDR3 runs to 15 residues. The trim removed 5 bases at V and 7 bases at J, leaving 8 bases unmatched. Germline-derived CDR1 and CDR2 are SEHNR and FQNEAQ (reference sequence). The CDR3 spells CASSPQGAGPEKLFF. The DNA of the CDR3 is TGTGCCAGCAGCCCACAGGGGGCTGGTCCTGAAAAACTGTTTTTT.

The chain is built from TRBV14 and TRBJ1-2, with TRBD1 matching over 8 bases. Germline values: CDR1 SGHDN, CDR2 FVKESK. The CDR3 length is 17 residues. Trimming removed 0 bases from V and 8 bases from J; junction bases left unmatched: 14. CDR3 residues: CASSQDTFRTGSQGYTF. DNA of the CDR3: TGTGCCAGCAGCCAAGATACTTTTCGGACAGGGAGTCAGGGCTACACCTTC.

This clone has just a few counts. The chain couples TRBV28 to TRBJ1-5, with D hard to call. The CDR3 has 17 amino acids. CDR1 and CDR2 (germline): MDHEN, SYDVKM. Trimming took off 2 bases at V and 0 bases at J, with 14 bases between the two ends. The CDR3 DNA reads TGTGCCAGCAGTTTACTGGCCTTACGATATAGCAATCAGCCCCAGCATTTT. It specifies CASSLLALRYSNQPQHF.

The chain employs TRBV5-6 and TRBJ1-1, with D unclear. Between the trimmed V and J ends, which lost 0 bases and 3 bases, there was a span of 12 bases. Germline V gives CDR1 SGHDT, CDR2 YYEEEE. CDR3 length: 15 residues. The CDR3 spells CASSLASGLDTEAFF. CDR3 coding DNA: TGTGCCAGCAGCTTGGCCTCTGGTTTAGACACTGAAGCTTTCTTT.

The chain has TRBV7-9 and TRBJ2-7; possible D gene TRBD1, 6 bases. Germline V gene data show CDR1 as SEHNR and CDR2 as FQNEAQ (reference sequence). The V end lost 5 bases, the J end lost 3 bases, and 11 bases lay between the germline ends. The CDR3 has 13 amino acids. For the CDR3, the DNA is TGTGCCAGCAGCAGGACAGATCACTACGAGCAGTACTTC. This gives the protein CASSRTDHYEQYF.

This chain connects TRBV28 to TRBJ2-7, with D possibly being TRBD1 (5 bases). Trimming cost V 5 bases and J 4 bases, with 15 bases left between them. CDR1 and CDR2 from the germline V gene are MDHEN and SYDVKM. This CDR3 comprises 14 residues. The CDR3 region has the DNA TGTGCCAGCAGTACCAGGGTGCTTGGATACGAGCAGTACTTC. Translating gives CASSTRVLGYEQYF.

This rearrangement joins TRBV28 to TRBJ1-5; TRBD1 matches 8 bases. CDR1 is MDHEN and CDR2 is SYDVKM in the germline V gene. CDR3 length: 15 amino acids. V lost 3 bases and J lost 4; bases outside the gene matches: 5. The CDR3, as DNA: TGTGCCAGCAGTTTGTGGACAGGGCAAAATCAGCCCCAGCATTTT. It is translated as CASSLWTGQNQPQHF. The full variable domain, rest sourced from reference TRBV28 and TRBJ1-5, is DVKVTQSSRYLVKRTGEKVFLECVQDMDHENMFWYRQDPGLGLRLIYFSYDVKMKEKGDIPEGYSVSREKKERFSLILESASTNQTSMYLCASSLWTGQNQPQHFGDGTRLSIL.

This sequence joins TRBV2 and TRBJ1-1; the D is unclear. Trimming took off 4 bases at V and 1 base at J, with 10 bases between the two ends. This CDR3 comprises 14 residues. Germline values: CDR1 SNHLY, CDR2 FYNNEI. CDR3 in DNA: TGTGCCAGCAGTGTCAGGCAGTGGAACACTGAAGCTTTCTTT. It yields the protein CASSVRQWNTEAFF.